One sample yielded the 11 T cell receptor beta chains listed below, sequenced in a study of cytomegalovirus exposure and HLA in healthy donors. The PCR contained 60 Vbeta and 13 Jbeta primers. The method was immunoSEQ multiplex PCR; TCRdb's version includes in-frame clones alone and lacks a portion of them. The sample has about 43,000 clones, around three quarters seen once. Input material: PBMCs. These receptors came from a man aged 25-45 years in good health and CMV-seronegative.

This clone showed up just a few times. This chain uses TRBV9 with TRBJ2-2; D gene unclear. The CDR3 length is 11 residues. Trimming cost V 4 bases and J 7 bases, with 5 bases left between them. Per germline, CDR1 SGDLS and CDR2 YYNGEE. This chain's CDR3 is CASSRLGELFF. DNA for the CDR3: TGTGCCAGCAGCCGACTCGGGGAGCTGTTTTTT.

The chain is built from TRBV2 and TRBJ2-5; D is unresolved. The CDR3 is made up of 14 amino acids. V was trimmed by 8 bases and J by 4 bases, leaving 17 bases between them. Germline V CDR1 and CDR2: SNHLY, FYNNEI. CDR3 sequence reads: CASAPLLGLETQYF. DNA of the CDR3: TGTGCCAGCGCACCACTGCTAGGTTTAGAGACCCAGTACTTC.

The rearrangement joins TRBV11-2 to TRBJ2-7, with a weak D call TRBD2 (6 bases). CDR3 size: 17 residues. The ends were cut back, 4 bases at V and 0 bases at J, with 19 bases in the middle. Germline V gene sequence: CDR1 SGHAT, CDR2 FQNNGV. This CDR3 reads CASSSGTGGTSSYEQYF. CDR3 DNA sequence: TGTGCCAGCAGCTCAGGGACTGGCGGGACCAGCTCCTACGAGCAGTACTTC.

The J gene is TRBJ2-1, the V gene TRBV30, with 7 positions matching TRBD2. The CDR3 has 11 amino acids. The V gene's germline CDR1 is GTSNPN and CDR2 SVGIG (reference sequence). The V and J ends lost 4 bases and 14 bases, in that order; junction bases with no gene match: 8. The CDR3 is CAWILGREEFF. CDR3 nucleotide sequence: TGTGCCTGGATCCTAGGGAGGGAAGAGTTCTTC.

The genes are TRBV6-5 and TRBJ2-5; a weak D match, TRBD2 (5 bases). The J call is in doubt because the DNA end fits TRBJ2-7 better. The CDR3 is 13 residues long. Germline V lookup: CDR1 MNHEY, CDR2 SVGAGI. The CDR3 reads CASRTPAGFEQYF. The CDR3 DNA follows: TGTGCCAGCAGAACTCCGGCGGGTTTCGAGCAGTACTTC.

This clone was detected only once. The rearrangement uses TRBV9 and TRBJ2-1, with TRBD1 identical over 11 bases. This CDR3 comprises 15 residues. Trimming at V came to 4 bases and at J to 7 bases, leaving 7 bases not matched to a gene. CDR1 and CDR2 from the germline V gene are SGDLS and YYNGEE. The CDR3 coding sequence is TGTGCCAGCAGCTTCCGGACAGGGGGCTTAAATGAGCAGTTCTTC. It codes for CASSFRTGGLNEQFF. Filled out from reference TRBV9 and TRBJ2-1, the complete variable domain reads DSGVTQTPKHLITATGQRVTLRCSPRSGDLSVYWYQQSLDQGLQFLIQYYNGEERAKGNILERFSAQQFPDLHSELNLSSLELGDSALYFCASSFRTGGLNEQFFGPGTRLTVL.

This chain links TRBV14 with TRBJ2-4; 7 bases line up with TRBD1. The V segment lost 1 base and the J segment 5 bases; nucleotides outside the gene matches: 5. The CDR3 covers 15 residues. The germline V gene has CDR1 SGHDN and CDR2 FVKESK. The CDR3 coding sequence is TGTGCCAGCAGCCAAGCGAGGGGGCGCGAAAACATTCAGTACTTC. This codes for CASSQARGRENIQYF.

This sequence joins TRBV5-5 and TRBJ2-3; D might be TRBD1 (6 bases). Trimming removed 2 bases at V and 6 bases at J, with 19 bases between. Germline V lookup: CDR1 SGHKS, CDR2 YYEKEE (reference sequence). This CDR3 comprises 16 residues. The CDR3 region has the DNA TGTGCCAGCAGCTTACAGGGTGGAATGCTTGCGGATACGCAGTATTTT. Its translation: CASSLQGGMLADTQYF.

V and J are TRBV15 and TRBJ1-3, with 9 bases fitting TRBD1. The CDR3 is 17 amino acids. The germline gives CDR1 LNHNV, CDR2 YYDKDF (reference sequence). With V trimmed by 5 bases and J by 2 bases, 10 bases remained unmatched. CDR3 nucleotide sequence: TGTGCCACCAGCCGTCCCGGGACAGGGATCACTGGAAACACCATATATTTT. Translated: CATSRPGTGITGNTIYF.

This clone came up once. The chain carries TRBV15 and TRBJ2-3; D is undetermined. This CDR3 is built from 14 residues. V was clipped by 3 bases and J by 6 bases, with 13 bases between them. CDR1 and CDR2 (germline): LNHNV, YYDKDF (reference sequence). In DNA, the CDR3 is TGTGCCACCAGCAGGAGAGCGAACGTCGATACGCAGTATTTT. Translating gives CATSRRANVDTQYF.

The chain is built from TRBV5-6 and TRBJ2-1, with a weak D call TRBD2 (5 bases). CDR1 and CDR2 (germline): SGHDT, YYEEEE. V lost 2 bases to trimming and J lost 2 bases, with 20 bases between them. The CDR3 consists of 18 residues. The CDR3 is CASSFLSRGGITYNEQFF. Written as DNA, the CDR3 is TGTGCCAGCAGCTTTCTTTCCCGGGGTGGGATAACCTACAATGAGCAGTTCTTC.